The rows below give T cell receptor beta chains drawn from one sample of a study of identical twins. Using its own MiXCR run on the 5' RACE reads, TCRdb lists one record per CDR3 protein. Here the sample spans 300,000 to 400,000 distinct CDR3 sequences, roughly an eighth being singletons. This same sample was also taken into another study, of yellow fever vaccine responses in identical twins.

Sequenced input: CD8+ T cells sorted from blood. The receptor set was obtained from a woman under 30 in good health. Each CDR3 is given with its conserved first and last residue. Fields, in order: CDR3 DNA, CDR3 protein, J gene, clone size, D gene, V gene. A D gene is named only where the DNA matches it firmly. Size is stated for part of the rows, as once, few or many counts, or as a class when the clone is expanded.

CDR3 DNA: TGCAGTGTCCCACCCCTCCACTTT
CDR3 protein: CSVPPLHF
J gene: TRBJ1-6
clone size: -
D gene: -
V gene: TRBV20-1

CDR3 DNA: TGTGCCAGCAGTGAATCGACAGGGCCAGATACGCAGTATTTT
CDR3 protein: CASSESTGPDTQYF
J gene: TRBJ2-3
clone size: -
D gene: TRBD1
V gene: TRBV6-4

CDR3 DNA: TGTGCCAGCAGCGACGGAGATCCGGTGGACACTGAAGCTTTCTTT
CDR3 protein: CASSDGDPVDTEAFF
J gene: TRBJ1-1
clone size: few
D gene: -
V gene: TRBV28

CDR3 DNA: TGTGCCAGCAGTCGGGGGGGCCGTACAGATACGCAGTATTTT
CDR3 protein: CASSRGGRTDTQYF
J gene: TRBJ2-3
clone size: -
D gene: TRBD2
V gene: TRBV25-1

CDR3 DNA: TGTGCCAGCAGTTTACAGGCAGCGGGAATCAACGAGCAGTACTTC
CDR3 protein: CASSLQAAGINEQYF
J gene: TRBJ2-7
clone size: -
D gene: TRBD2
V gene: TRBV12-3/TRBV12-4

CDR3 DNA: TGCGCCAGCAGCCAAGCTGGGGGGCCCGGGGTGAACACTGAAGCTTTCTTT
CDR3 protein: CASSQAGGPGVNTEAFF
J gene: TRBJ1-1
clone size: few
D gene: -
V gene: TRBV4-1

CDR3 DNA: TGTGCCAGCAGTTTGTACAGGGTGTCCCAAGAGACCCAGTACTTC
CDR3 protein: CASSLYRVSQETQYF
J gene: TRBJ2-5
clone size: -
D gene: -
V gene: TRBV27

CDR3 DNA: TGTGCCAGCAGCTTACTTAGCGGGAGAACCCACGAGCAGTACTTC
CDR3 protein: CASSLLSGRTHEQYF
J gene: TRBJ2-7
clone size: many
D gene: TRBD2
V gene: TRBV7-9

CDR3 DNA: TGCAGTGCGCTTAGCGGGGCCTCCTACGAGCAGTACTTC
CDR3 protein: CSALSGASYEQYF
J gene: TRBJ2-7
clone size: -
D gene: TRBD2
V gene: TRBV20-1

CDR3 DNA: TGCGCCAGCAGCCAAGAACCCCCTTTTGGCGGGATCCTCAATGAGCAGTTCTTC
CDR3 protein: CASSQEPPFGGILNEQFF
J gene: TRBJ2-1
clone size: -
D gene: -
V gene: TRBV4-1

CDR3 DNA: TGTGCCACCAGTGATTCCCCCAAGTTATTACTAGCGAGCACAGATACGCAGTATTTT
CDR3 protein: CATSDSPKLLLASTDTQYF
J gene: TRBJ2-3
clone size: -
D gene: TRBD2
V gene: TRBV24-1

CDR3 DNA: TGTGCCAGCAGCTTCCGGGACAGGATCACAGATACGCAGTATTTT
CDR3 protein: CASSFRDRITDTQYF
J gene: TRBJ2-3
clone size: -
D gene: TRBD1
V gene: TRBV11-2

CDR3 DNA: TGTGCCAGCACTTCGGCAGGGTGGAACACCGGGGAGCTGTTTTTT
CDR3 protein: CASTSAGWNTGELFF
J gene: TRBJ2-2
clone size: -
D gene: -
V gene: TRBV3-1

CDR3 DNA: TGTGCCAGCCGGAGGAGCACTGAAGCTTTCTTT
CDR3 protein: CASRRSTEAFF
J gene: TRBJ1-1
clone size: few
D gene: -
V gene: TRBV7-9

CDR3 DNA: TGTGCCAGCAGTTTTTCCGAGACCGGGGAGCTGTTTTTT
CDR3 protein: CASSFSETGELFF
J gene: TRBJ2-2
clone size: many
D gene: -
V gene: TRBV27

CDR3 DNA: TGTGCCAGCAGCTTAGTTGCGGGGGTGACCTACAATGAGCAGTTCTTC
CDR3 protein: CASSLVAGVTYNEQFF
J gene: TRBJ2-1
clone size: -
D gene: TRBD2
V gene: TRBV7-2

CDR3 DNA: TGTGCCAGCGGATTAGCGGCCCAAGAGACCCAGTACTTC
CDR3 protein: CASGLAAQETQYF
J gene: TRBJ2-5
clone size: few
D gene: -
V gene: TRBV6-6

CDR3 DNA: TGTGCCAGCAGTGGTTTAGGACAGGGGGGTTCCGGGGAGCTGTTTTTT
CDR3 protein: CASSGLGQGGSGELFF
J gene: TRBJ2-2
clone size: few
D gene: TRBD1
V gene: TRBV12-3/TRBV12-4

CDR3 DNA: TGCGCCAGCAGCTTCGATGGGGGTCACAATGAGCAGTTCTTC
CDR3 protein: CASSFDGGHNEQFF
J gene: TRBJ2-1
clone size: many
D gene: -
V gene: TRBV5-1

CDR3 DNA: TGTGCCAGCAGCCCCCGGACAGGGCCTAATGAAAAACTGTTTTTT
CDR3 protein: CASSPRTGPNEKLFF
J gene: TRBJ1-4
clone size: -
D gene: TRBD1
V gene: TRBV7-8

CDR3 DNA: TGTGCCAGCAGTCAAGGCCCGGCCGGGGCCAACACTGAAGCTTTCTTT
CDR3 protein: CASSQGPAGANTEAFF
J gene: TRBJ1-1
clone size: few
D gene: -
V gene: TRBV12-3/TRBV12-4

CDR3 DNA: TGTGCCACCAGCAGAGATGAGCTAGCGGCAAGGGTCTTC
CDR3 protein: CATSRDELAARVF
J gene: TRBJ2-7
clone size: -
D gene: TRBD2
V gene: TRBV15

CDR3 DNA: TGCAGCGTTGATGGAGGTTACAATGAGCAGTTCTTC
CDR3 protein: CSVDGGYNEQFF
J gene: TRBJ2-1
clone size: -
D gene: -
V gene: TRBV29-1

CDR3 DNA: TGTGCCAGCAAGAACCGGGACTGGACTATCAATGAGCAGTTCTTC
CDR3 protein: CASKNRDWTINEQFF
J gene: TRBJ2-1
clone size: -
D gene: -
V gene: TRBV2

CDR3 DNA: TGCAGTGCTAGGAGGGTGAAGGGGGCCTGGTCAGAAGAGACCCAGTACTTC
CDR3 protein: CSARRVKGAWSEETQYF
J gene: TRBJ2-5
clone size: -
D gene: TRBD1
V gene: TRBV20-1

CDR3 DNA: TGTGCCATCAGTGGAGGGTCTAGCACAGATACGCAGTATTTT
CDR3 protein: CAISGGSSTDTQYF
J gene: TRBJ2-3
clone size: many
D gene: -
V gene: TRBV10-3

CDR3 DNA: TGCAGCGTTCTGGGACCGGTCTCTGGGGCCAACGTCCTGACTTTC
CDR3 protein: CSVLGPVSGANVLTF
J gene: TRBJ2-6
clone size: many
D gene: -
V gene: TRBV29-1

CDR3 DNA: TGTGCCAGCGGTAGTTGGAATGAGCAGTTCTTC
CDR3 protein: CASGSWNEQFF
J gene: TRBJ2-1
clone size: few
D gene: -
V gene: TRBV2

CDR3 DNA: TGCAGTGCTAGAGCGGGGAGGCATCGCGGTCATCATGAGCAGTTCTTC
CDR3 protein: CSARAGRHRGHHEQFF
J gene: TRBJ2-1
clone size: few
D gene: -
V gene: TRBV20-1

CDR3 DNA: TGTGCCAGCAGCTTAGTTTTTGGACTAGGGGAGGTCTACGAGCAGTACTTC
CDR3 protein: CASSLVFGLGEVYEQYF
J gene: TRBJ2-7
clone size: few
D gene: TRBD2
V gene: TRBV7-9

CDR3 DNA: TGTGCCAGCAGTTTTGTCGCCGGACGGCAAAACTATGGCTACACCTTC
CDR3 protein: CASSFVAGRQNYGYTF
J gene: TRBJ1-2
clone size: -
D gene: -
V gene: TRBV28

CDR3 DNA: TGTGCCAGCAGCGACTATGAAGCTTTCTTT
CDR3 protein: CASSDYEAFF
J gene: TRBJ1-1
clone size: many
D gene: -
V gene: TRBV12-3/TRBV12-4

CDR3 DNA: TGTGCCAGCAGTCCGGAGGGGACCAGCTACAATGAGCAGTTCTTC
CDR3 protein: CASSPEGTSYNEQFF
J gene: TRBJ2-1
clone size: few
D gene: -
V gene: TRBV27

CDR3 DNA: TGTGCCAGCAGCGAGCGGGGGAGCTCCTATAATTCACCCCTCCACTTT
CDR3 protein: CASSERGSSYNSPLHF
J gene: TRBJ1-6
clone size: few
D gene: -
V gene: TRBV13

CDR3 DNA: TGCGCCAGCAGCGCCCCCCGACTAGCGGGAGAAGCGGAGACCCAGTACTTC
CDR3 protein: CASSAPRLAGEAETQYF
J gene: TRBJ2-5
clone size: once
D gene: TRBD2
V gene: TRBV4-1

CDR3 DNA: TGTGCCAGCAGATACGGGAGCAGAACGTACACTGAAGCTTTCTTT
CDR3 protein: CASRYGSRTYTEAFF
J gene: TRBJ1-1
clone size: few
D gene: -
V gene: TRBV7-9

CDR3 DNA: TGTGCCAGCAGTGACAGCGGGGGTTACAATGAGCAGTTCTTC
CDR3 protein: CASSDSGGYNEQFF
J gene: TRBJ2-1
clone size: few
D gene: TRBD2
V gene: TRBV6-1

CDR3 DNA: TGTGCCACCAGCAGAGCCAGGCCGAACACTGAAGCTTTCTTT
CDR3 protein: CATSRARPNTEAFF
J gene: TRBJ1-1
clone size: many
D gene: -
V gene: TRBV15

CDR3 DNA: TGTGCCAGCAGTTTATATCGGCCCCAGAGGCTAGCCAATGAGCAGTTCTTC
CDR3 protein: CASSLYRPQRLANEQFF
J gene: TRBJ2-1
clone size: few
D gene: -
V gene: TRBV12-3/TRBV12-4

CDR3 DNA: TGTGCCAGCAGTCCCCGGACAGGAGCCGCCTCCTACGAGCAGTACTTC
CDR3 protein: CASSPRTGAASYEQYF
J gene: TRBJ2-7
clone size: few
D gene: TRBD1
V gene: TRBV27

CDR3 DNA: TGTGCCAGCAGCCCCGACAGGACTATGGACATTCAGTACTTC
CDR3 protein: CASSPDRTMDIQYF
J gene: TRBJ2-4
clone size: few
D gene: -
V gene: TRBV12-3/TRBV12-4

CDR3 DNA: TGTGCCAGCAGTTTCTCCCGAGTCAACCGGGACGCTAAGAGGAATCAGCCCCAGCATTTT
CDR3 protein: CASSFSRVNRDAKRNQPQHF
J gene: TRBJ1-5
clone size: many
D gene: -
V gene: TRBV12-3/TRBV12-4

CDR3 DNA: TGCGCCAGCAGCTTGGACAGGGGTGGGCAGCCCCAGCATTTT
CDR3 protein: CASSLDRGGQPQHF
J gene: TRBJ1-5
clone size: -
D gene: TRBD1
V gene: TRBV5-1

CDR3 DNA: TGTGCCATCAGTGAGGAGGAGGAGATAGATACGCAGTATTTT
CDR3 protein: CAISEEEEIDTQYF
J gene: TRBJ2-3
clone size: -
D gene: -
V gene: TRBV10-3

CDR3 DNA: TGTGCCAGCAGACCCGATGGGTCCTACAATGAGCAGTTCTTC
CDR3 protein: CASRPDGSYNEQFF
J gene: TRBJ2-1
clone size: few
D gene: -
V gene: TRBV2

CDR3 DNA: TGTGCCAGCAGCCAATCGCCCCGGGACAGGGAGGGAAGCCCAGATACGCAGTATTTT
CDR3 protein: CASSQSPRDREGSPDTQYF
J gene: TRBJ2-3
clone size: few
D gene: TRBD1
V gene: TRBV16

CDR3 DNA: TGTGCCAGCAGCGTAGGGTCTAGCGGATACGAGCAGTACTTC
CDR3 protein: CASSVGSSGYEQYF
J gene: TRBJ2-7
clone size: few
D gene: TRBD2
V gene: TRBV9

CDR3 DNA: TGTGCCAGCACACAGGGGGCGCTTATCAATGAGCAGTTCTTC
CDR3 protein: CASTQGALINEQFF
J gene: TRBJ2-1
clone size: -
D gene: TRBD1
V gene: TRBV7-9

CDR3 DNA: TGCGCCAGCAGCAGCAGGGGGACTAGCTCCTACAATGAGCAGTTCTTC
CDR3 protein: CASSSRGTSSYNEQFF
J gene: TRBJ2-1
clone size: many
D gene: -
V gene: TRBV4-1

CDR3 DNA: TGTGCCAGCAGGACGGGACTAGCGGGAGTGAGTTCAGATACGCAGTATTTT
CDR3 protein: CASRTGLAGVSSDTQYF
J gene: TRBJ2-3
clone size: few
D gene: TRBD2
V gene: TRBV28

CDR3 DNA: TGCGCCAGCAGCGTTCGGGACCGAAGCACAGATACGCAGTATTTT
CDR3 protein: CASSVRDRSTDTQYF
J gene: TRBJ2-3
clone size: many
D gene: -
V gene: TRBV4-1

CDR3 DNA: TGTGCCAGTAGTTCGAACGGGAGAGGGAACGAGCAGTACTTC
CDR3 protein: CASSSNGRGNEQYF
J gene: TRBJ2-7
clone size: -
D gene: -
V gene: TRBV19

CDR3 DNA: TGTGCCAGCAGCCCTGAGTTGAACACTGAAGCTTTCTTT
CDR3 protein: CASSPELNTEAFF
J gene: TRBJ1-1
clone size: -
D gene: -
V gene: TRBV7-9

CDR3 DNA: TGTGCCAGCAGTTTTGGGCAGCACAATGAGCAGTTCTTC
CDR3 protein: CASSFGQHNEQFF
J gene: TRBJ2-1
clone size: few
D gene: -
V gene: TRBV27